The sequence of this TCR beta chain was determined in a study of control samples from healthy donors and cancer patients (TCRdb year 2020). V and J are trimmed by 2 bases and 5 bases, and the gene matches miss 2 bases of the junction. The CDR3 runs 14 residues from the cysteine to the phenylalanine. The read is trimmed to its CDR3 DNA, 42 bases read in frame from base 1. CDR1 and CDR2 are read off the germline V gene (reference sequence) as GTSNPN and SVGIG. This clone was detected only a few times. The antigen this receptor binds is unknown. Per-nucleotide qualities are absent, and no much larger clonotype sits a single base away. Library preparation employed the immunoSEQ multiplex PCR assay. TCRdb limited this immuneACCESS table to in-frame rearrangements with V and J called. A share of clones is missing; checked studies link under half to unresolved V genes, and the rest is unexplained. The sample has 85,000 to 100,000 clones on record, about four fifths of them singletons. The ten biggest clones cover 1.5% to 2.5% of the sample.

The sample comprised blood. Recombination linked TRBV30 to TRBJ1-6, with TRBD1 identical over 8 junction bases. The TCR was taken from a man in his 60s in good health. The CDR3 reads CAWSRGQDNSPLHF. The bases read TGTGCCTGGAGTAGGGGACAGGATAATTCACCCCTCCACTTT.